This T cell receptor (beta chain) was sequenced for a study of blood T cell repertoires in COVID-19 (dated by TCRdb to 2020 to 2022). About the study as a whole: Samples from collaborators originated in the United States, Italy and Spain and spanned both the acute and convalescent phases of COVID-19. The prospective study material was composed of cDNA or gDNA derived from T cells, B-cell-depleted T cells, or PBMCs. The dataset comprised deeply sampled blood TCRbeta repertoires from subjects exposed to, actively infected with, or recovered from COVID-19. The repertoires were made available in a free public database intended to serve as a resource for research on the immune response to SARS-CoV-2. The samples were drawn from the first 160 participants of the ongoing ImmuneRACE study and from roughly 1,300 subjects provided by 6 global collaborators. The sample metadata nearly always contained a de-identified subject ID, COVID-19 status, age in years and sex. Where available, HLA class I and class II types were obtained from metadata supplied by the sample provider rather than from assay-based typing. Study-level results and caveats: The quantity of clinical and demographic metadata differed by source and by participant and was supplied without curation.

The immunoSEQ Assay, a bias-controlled multiplex PCR, was used to amplify TCRbeta CDR3 regions from genomic DNA. The paper's processing steps were these. The number of nucleated cells in each sample was estimated from the amplification of reference gene primers within the assay. Sequence reads were collapsed and filtered to measure the absolute abundance of every unique TCRbeta CDR3 rearrangement. For each sample, productive Simpson clonality was calculated by taking the square root of Simpson's diversity index across productive rearrangements. Held by TCRdb, this immuneACCESS table contains in-frame sequences only and omits some clones. Under half of the omission traces to an unresolved V gene where checked; the cause of the rest is unknown. V, J and clone size are those of that table, while D and trimming were read from the DNA. Here the sample has around 260,000 clones; approximately 91% occur a single time. The leading ten clones occupy 2.5% to 3% of the sample.

One collaborating source in Seattle enrolled patients during active infection and followed them longitudinally through the course of disease. Whole blood was collected in K2EDTA tubes by collaborating institutions according to the institutions' own protocols. For TCRbeta analysis, collaborators shipped samples as frozen whole blood, isolated PBMCs, or DNA extracted from either of those sample types. For this clone: Its antigen has not been determined. Base qualities are not at hand, and no much larger clone is one base apart.

From the cysteine up to the phenylalanine, the CDR3 has a length of 16 residues. Left in the record is the CDR3 DNA by itself, 48 bases read in frame from the first base. V loses 6 bases at its end and J loses 3 bases; junction bases beyond the gene matches: 12. CDR1 KGHSH and CDR2 LQKENI are derived from the germline V gene. The TCR sequence derives from a person aged 18 to 30 with COVID-19, enrolled during active disease. The rearrangement combines TRBV18 with TRBJ2-3; TRBD1 agrees with 7 junctional bases. Source material: peripheral blood. In nucleotides, the sequence is TGTGCCAGCTCCCTCCCATCCCCGACAGGGACAGATACGCAGTATTTT. This is translated as CASSLPSPTGTDTQYF.